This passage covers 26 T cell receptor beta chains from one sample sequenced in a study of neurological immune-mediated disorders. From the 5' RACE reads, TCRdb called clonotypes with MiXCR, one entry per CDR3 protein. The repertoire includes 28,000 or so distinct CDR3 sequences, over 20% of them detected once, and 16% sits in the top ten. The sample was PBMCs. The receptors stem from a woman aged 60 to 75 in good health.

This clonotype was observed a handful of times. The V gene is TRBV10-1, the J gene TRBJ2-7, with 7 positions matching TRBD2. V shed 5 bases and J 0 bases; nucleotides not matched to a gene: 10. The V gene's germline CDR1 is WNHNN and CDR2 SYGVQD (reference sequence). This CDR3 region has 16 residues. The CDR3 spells CASSPDSGSISYEQYF. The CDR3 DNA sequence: TGCGCCAGCAGTCCCGATAGCGGGTCCATCTCCTACGAGCAGTACTTC.

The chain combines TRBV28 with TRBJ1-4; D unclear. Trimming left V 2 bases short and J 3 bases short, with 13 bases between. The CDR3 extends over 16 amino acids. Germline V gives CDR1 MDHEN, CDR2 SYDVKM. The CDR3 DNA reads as TGTGCCAGCAGTTTAAATTACGGGCCGGCTAATGAAAAACTGTTTTTT. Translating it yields CASSLNYGPANEKLFF.

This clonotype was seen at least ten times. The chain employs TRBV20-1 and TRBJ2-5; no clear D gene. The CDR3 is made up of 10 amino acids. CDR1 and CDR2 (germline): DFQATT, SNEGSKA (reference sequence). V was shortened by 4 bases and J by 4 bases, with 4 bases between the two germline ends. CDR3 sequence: CSATLETQYF. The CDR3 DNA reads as TGCAGTGCTACCCTAGAGACCCAGTACTTC.

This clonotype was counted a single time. CDR3 bases: TGTGCCAGCAGTTTCTCAGAGAGGCGCACAGATACGCAGTATTTT. It codes for CASSFSERRTDTQYF. V usage is TRBV6-2 or TRBV6-3 and J usage is TRBJ2-3; D not certain. Trimming left V 4 bases short and J 1 base short, with 12 bases between. Germline CDR1 is MNHEY and CDR2 is SVGEGT. This CDR3 contains 15 residues.

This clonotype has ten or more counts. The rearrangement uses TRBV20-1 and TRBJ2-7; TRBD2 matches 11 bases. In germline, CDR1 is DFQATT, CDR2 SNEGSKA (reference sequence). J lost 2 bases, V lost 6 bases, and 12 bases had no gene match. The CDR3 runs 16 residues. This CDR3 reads CSATGTSGWNAYEQYF. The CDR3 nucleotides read TGCAGTGCAACCGGGACTAGCGGATGGAACGCCTACGAGCAGTACTTC.

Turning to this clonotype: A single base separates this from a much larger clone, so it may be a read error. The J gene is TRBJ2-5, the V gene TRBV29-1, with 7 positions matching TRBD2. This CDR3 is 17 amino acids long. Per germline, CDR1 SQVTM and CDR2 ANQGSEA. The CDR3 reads CSVEIFRAGEQEDTQYF. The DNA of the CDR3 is TGCAGCGTTGAAATCTTTCGGGCGGGAGAACAGGAAGATACCCAGTACTTC.

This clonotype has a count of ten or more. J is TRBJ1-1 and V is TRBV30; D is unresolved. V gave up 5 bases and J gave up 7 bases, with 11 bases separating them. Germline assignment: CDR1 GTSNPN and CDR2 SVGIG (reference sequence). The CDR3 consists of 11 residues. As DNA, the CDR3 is TGTGCCTGGGAGGCCCCGATTGAAGCTTTCTTT. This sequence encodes CAWEAPIEAFF.

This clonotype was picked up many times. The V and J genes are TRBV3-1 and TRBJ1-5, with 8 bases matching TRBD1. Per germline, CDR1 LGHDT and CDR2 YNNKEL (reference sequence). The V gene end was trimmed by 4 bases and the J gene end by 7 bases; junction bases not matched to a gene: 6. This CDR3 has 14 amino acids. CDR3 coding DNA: TGTGCCAGCAGCCCGACAGGGGATAGGCAGCCCCAGCATTTT. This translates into CASSPTGDRQPQHF.

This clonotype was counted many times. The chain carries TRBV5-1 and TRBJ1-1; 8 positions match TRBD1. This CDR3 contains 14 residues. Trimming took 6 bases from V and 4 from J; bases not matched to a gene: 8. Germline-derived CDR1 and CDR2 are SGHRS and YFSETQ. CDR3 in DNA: TGCGCCAGCACCTCACAGGGGGTGGGCACTGAAGCTTTCTTT. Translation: CASTSQGVGTEAFF.

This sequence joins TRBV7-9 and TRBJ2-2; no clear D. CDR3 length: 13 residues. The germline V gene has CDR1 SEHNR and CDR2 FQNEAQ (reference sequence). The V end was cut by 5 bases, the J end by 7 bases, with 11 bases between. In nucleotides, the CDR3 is TGTGCCAGCAGCCCCGTTCGAGGCGGGGAGCTGTTTTTT. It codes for CASSPVRGGELFF.

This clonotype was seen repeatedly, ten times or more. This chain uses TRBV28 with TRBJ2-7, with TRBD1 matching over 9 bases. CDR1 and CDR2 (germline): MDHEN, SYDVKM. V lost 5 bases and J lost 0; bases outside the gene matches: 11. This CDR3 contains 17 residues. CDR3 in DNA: TGTGCCAGCAGTGATCCCCCCGGGACAGGGAACTCCTACGAGCAGTACTTC. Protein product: CASSDPPGTGNSYEQYF.

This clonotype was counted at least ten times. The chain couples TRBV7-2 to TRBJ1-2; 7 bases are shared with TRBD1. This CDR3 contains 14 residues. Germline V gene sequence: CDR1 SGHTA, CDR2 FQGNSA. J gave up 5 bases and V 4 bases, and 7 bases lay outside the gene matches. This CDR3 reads CASSYDGTAYGYTF. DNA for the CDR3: TGTGCCAGCAGCTACGACGGGACAGCTTATGGCTACACCTTC.

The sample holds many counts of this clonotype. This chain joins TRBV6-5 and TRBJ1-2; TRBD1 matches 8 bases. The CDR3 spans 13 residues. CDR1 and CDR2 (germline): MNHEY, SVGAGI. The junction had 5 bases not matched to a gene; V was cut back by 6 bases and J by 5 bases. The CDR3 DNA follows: TGTGCCAGCAGAAGACAGGGGAATTATGGCTACACCTTC. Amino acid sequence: CASRRQGNYGYTF.

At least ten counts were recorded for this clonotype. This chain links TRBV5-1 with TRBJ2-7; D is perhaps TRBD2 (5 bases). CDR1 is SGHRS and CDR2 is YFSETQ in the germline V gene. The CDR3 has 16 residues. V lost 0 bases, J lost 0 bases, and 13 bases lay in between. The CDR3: CASSLEALGSSYEQYF. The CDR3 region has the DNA TGCGCCAGCAGCTTGGAGGCGTTGGGGAGCTCCTACGAGCAGTACTTC.

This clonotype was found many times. Here the CDR3 DNA reads TGTGCCAGCAGCTTAGTGATCGGGACCGGGGAGCTGTTTTTT. Amino acid sequence: CASSLVIGTGELFF. The gene calls are TRBV7-2 and TRBJ2-2; no reliable D call. There are 14 residues in the CDR3. V gave up 1 base and J gave up 5 bases, with 8 bases separating them. Germline assignment: CDR1 SGHTA and CDR2 FQGNSA.

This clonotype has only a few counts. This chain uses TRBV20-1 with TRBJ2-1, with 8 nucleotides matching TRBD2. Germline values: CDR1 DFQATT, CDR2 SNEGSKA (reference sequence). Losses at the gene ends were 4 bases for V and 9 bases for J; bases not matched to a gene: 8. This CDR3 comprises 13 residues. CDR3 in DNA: TGCAGTGCTATCCCTAGCGGGTTTGGTGAGCAGTTCTTC. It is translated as CSAIPSGFGEQFF.

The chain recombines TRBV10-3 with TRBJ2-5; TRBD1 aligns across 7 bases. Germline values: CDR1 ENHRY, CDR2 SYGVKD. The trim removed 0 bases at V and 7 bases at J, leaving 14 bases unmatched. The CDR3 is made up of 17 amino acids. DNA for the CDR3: TGTGCCATCAGTGAGTCCGTAGTTAGACAGGGCGGAGGGACCCAGTACTTC. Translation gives CAISESVVRQGGGTQYF.

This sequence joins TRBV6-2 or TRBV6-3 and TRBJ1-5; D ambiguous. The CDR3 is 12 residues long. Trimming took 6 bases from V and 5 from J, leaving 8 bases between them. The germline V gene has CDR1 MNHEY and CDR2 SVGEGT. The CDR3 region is CASRHSDQPQHF. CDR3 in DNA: TGTGCCAGCAGACACAGTGATCAGCCCCAGCATTTT.

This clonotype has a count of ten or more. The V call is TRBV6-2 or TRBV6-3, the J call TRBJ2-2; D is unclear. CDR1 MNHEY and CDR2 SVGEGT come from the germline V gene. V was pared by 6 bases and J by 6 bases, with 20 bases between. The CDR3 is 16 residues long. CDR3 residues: CASSRRQTGVAGELFF. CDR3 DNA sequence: TGTGCCAGCAGCCGTCGTCAAACCGGCGTCGCCGGGGAGCTGTTTTTT.

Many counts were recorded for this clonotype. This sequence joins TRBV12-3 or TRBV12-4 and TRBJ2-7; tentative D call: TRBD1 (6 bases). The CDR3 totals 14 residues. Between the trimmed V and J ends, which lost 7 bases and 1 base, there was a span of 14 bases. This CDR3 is CASTPKDSSYEQYF. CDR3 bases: TGTGCCAGCACCCCGAAGGACAGTTCCTACGAGCAGTACTTC.

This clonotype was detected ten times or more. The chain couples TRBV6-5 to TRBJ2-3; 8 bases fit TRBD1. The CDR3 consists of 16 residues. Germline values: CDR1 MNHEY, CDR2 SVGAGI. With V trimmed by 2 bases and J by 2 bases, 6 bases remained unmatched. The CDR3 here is CASSYEGTGDTDTQYF. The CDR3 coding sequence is TGTGCCAGCAGTTACGAGGGGACAGGCGACACAGATACGCAGTATTTT.

CDR3 nucleotide sequence: TGTGCCAGCAATCCTTTTGGCACTGAAGCTTTCTTT. It codes for CASNPFGTEAFF. The chain combines TRBV2 with TRBJ1-1; D not resolved. From germline, CDR1 is SNHLY and CDR2 FYNNEI. Trimming stripped 7 bases from V and 4 bases from J, with 10 bases between. The CDR3 totals 12 residues.

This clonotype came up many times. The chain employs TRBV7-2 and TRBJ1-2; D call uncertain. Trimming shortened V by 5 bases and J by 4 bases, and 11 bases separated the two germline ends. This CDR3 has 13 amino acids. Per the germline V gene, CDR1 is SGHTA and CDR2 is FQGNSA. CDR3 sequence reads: CASSPDGAYGYTF. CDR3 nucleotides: TGTGCCAGCAGCCCGGACGGTGCCTATGGCTACACCTTC.

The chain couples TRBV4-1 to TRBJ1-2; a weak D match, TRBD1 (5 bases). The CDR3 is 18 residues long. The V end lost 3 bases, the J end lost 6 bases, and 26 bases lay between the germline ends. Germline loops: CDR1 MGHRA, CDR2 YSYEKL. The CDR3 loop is CASSHPKRDRQDADGYTF. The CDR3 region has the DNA TGCGCCAGCAGCCACCCAAAACGAGACAGACAAGACGCTGATGGCTACACCTTC.

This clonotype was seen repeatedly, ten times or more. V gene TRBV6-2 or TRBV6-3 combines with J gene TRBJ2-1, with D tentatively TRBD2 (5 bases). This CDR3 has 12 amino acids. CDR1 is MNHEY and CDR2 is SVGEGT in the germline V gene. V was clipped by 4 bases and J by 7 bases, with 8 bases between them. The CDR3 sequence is CASSSRVNEQFF. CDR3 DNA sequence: TGTGCCAGCAGTTCGAGGGTTAATGAGCAGTTCTTC.

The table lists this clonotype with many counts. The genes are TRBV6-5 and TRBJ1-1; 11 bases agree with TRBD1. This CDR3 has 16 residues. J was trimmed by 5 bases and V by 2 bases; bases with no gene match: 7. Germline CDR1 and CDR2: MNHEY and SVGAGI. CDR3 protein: CASSYLGTGGRTEAFF. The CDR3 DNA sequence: TGTGCCAGCAGTTACCTCGGGACAGGGGGAAGAACTGAAGCTTTCTTT.